This T cell receptor (beta chain) was sequenced in a study of T cells after yellow fever vaccination. This CDR3 has 14 amino acids. Looked up from germline, CDR1 is SNHLY and CDR2 is FYNNEI. Trimming stripped 8 bases from V and 3 bases from J, with 13 bases between. TCR cDNA was made by 5'RACE template switching, adding a universal primer site and UMIs. One entry per CDR3 protein results from TCRdb running MiXCR on the 5' RACE reads. Among 85,000 to 100,000 distinct CDR3 sequences, 5.8% were seen once, and the ten largest hold about 40%. This sequence was found in a man in his late teens or twenties who received the YFV17D yellow fever vaccine. The V and J genes are TRBV2 and TRBJ2-2, with D possibly TRBD1 on 6 matching bases. The sequenced sample was CD8+ T cells sorted from PBMCs, obtained 10 days after the yellow fever booster vaccination. For the CDR3, the DNA is TGTGCCAGCCGTGCTCAGGGGTACACCGGGGAGCTGTTTTTT. Translating gives CASRAQGYTGELFF.